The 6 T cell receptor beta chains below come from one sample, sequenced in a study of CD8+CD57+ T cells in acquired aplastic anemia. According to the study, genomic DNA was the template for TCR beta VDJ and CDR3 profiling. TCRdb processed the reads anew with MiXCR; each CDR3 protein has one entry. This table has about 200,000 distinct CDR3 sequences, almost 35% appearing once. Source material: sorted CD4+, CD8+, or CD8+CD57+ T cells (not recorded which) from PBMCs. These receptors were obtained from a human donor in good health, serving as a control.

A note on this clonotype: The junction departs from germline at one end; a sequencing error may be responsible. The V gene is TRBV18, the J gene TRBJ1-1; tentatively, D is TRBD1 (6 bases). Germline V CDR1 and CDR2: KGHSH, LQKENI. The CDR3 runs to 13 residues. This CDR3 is CTSSTGWGTEAFF. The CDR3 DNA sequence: TGTACCAGCTCAACAGGGTGGGGAACTGAAGCTTTCTTT.

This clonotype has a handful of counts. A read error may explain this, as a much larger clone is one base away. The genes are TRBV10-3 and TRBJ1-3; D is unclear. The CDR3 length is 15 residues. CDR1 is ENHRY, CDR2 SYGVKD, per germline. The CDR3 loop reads CAISENGLSGNAIYF. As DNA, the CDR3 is TGTGCCATCAGTGAGAACGGCCTCTCTGGAAACGCCATATATTTT.

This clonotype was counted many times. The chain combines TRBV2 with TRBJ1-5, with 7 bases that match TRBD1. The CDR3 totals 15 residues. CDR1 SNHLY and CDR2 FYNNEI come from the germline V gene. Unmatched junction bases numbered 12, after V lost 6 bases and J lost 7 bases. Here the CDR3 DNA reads TGTGCCAGCAGGCGAGAGACAGGGACTAAACAGCCCCAGCATTTT. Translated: CASRRETGTKQPQHF. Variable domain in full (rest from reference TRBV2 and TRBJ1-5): EPEVTQTPSHQVTQMGQEVILRCVPISNHLYFYWYRQILGQKVEFLVSFYNNEISEKSEIFDDQFSVERPDGSNFTLKIRSTKLEDSAMYFCASRRETGTKQPQHFGDGTRLSIL.

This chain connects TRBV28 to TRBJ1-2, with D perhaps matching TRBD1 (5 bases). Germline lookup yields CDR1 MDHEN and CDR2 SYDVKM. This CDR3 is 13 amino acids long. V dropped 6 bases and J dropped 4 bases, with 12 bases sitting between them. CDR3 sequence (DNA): TGTGCCAGCAGCAGGGTTCTCTCCTATGGCTACACCTTC. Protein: CASSRVLSYGYTF.

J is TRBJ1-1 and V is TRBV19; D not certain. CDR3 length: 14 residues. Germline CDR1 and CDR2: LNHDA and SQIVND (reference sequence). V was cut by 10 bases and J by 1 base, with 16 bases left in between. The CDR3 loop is CAIRTGGRNTEAFF. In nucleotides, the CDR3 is TGTGCCATCCGTACGGGCGGACGGAACACTGAAGCTTTCTTT. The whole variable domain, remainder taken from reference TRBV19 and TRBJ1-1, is DGGITQSPKYLFRKEGQNVTLSCEQNLNHDAMYWYRQDPGQGLRLIYYSQIVNDFQKGDIAEGYSVSREKKESFPLTVTSAQKNPTAFYLCAIRTGGRNTEAFFGQGTRLTVV.

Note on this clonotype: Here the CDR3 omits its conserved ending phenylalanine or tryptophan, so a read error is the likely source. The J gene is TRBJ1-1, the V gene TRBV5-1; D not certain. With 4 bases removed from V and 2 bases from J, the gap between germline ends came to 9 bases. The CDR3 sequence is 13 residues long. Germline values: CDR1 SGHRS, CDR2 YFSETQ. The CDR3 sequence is CASSQDINTEAFS. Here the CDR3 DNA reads TGCGCCAGCAGCCAAGATATCAACACTGAAGCTTTCTCT.